This T cell receptor beta chain was found in a study of T cells after yellow fever vaccination. The authors made TCR cDNA by 5'RACE template switching, adding a universal primer site and UMIs. Using its own MiXCR run on the 5' RACE reads, TCRdb lists one record per CDR3 protein. The sample contains about 170,000 distinct CDR3 sequences, more than 9.5% of which appear only once. As to this clonotype: Its specificity is not known.

General study points: There was a possibility that FACS-sorted repertoires contained abundant clonotypes contaminating from the bulk population. Clones that expanded after primary vaccination mostly reappeared after the booster (96% CD4, 70% to 90% CD8). The secondary response was weaker, and its peak arrived faster, on day 5 versus 15.

The CDR3 length is 13 residues. Germline-derived CDR1 and CDR2 are MNHEY and SVGAGI. Trimming took 2 bases from V and 5 from J, leaving 7 bases between them. This specimen was CD8+ T cells sorted from PBMCs, taken 15 days after the yellow fever booster vaccination. The chain combines TRBV6-5 with TRBJ2-4; D ambiguous. This TCR was recovered from a man aged 18 to 29 who received the YFV17D yellow fever vaccine. The CDR3 DNA sequence: TGTGCCAGCAGTTACGGCGGAGAAAACATTCAGTACTTC. This gives the protein CASSYGGENIQYF.